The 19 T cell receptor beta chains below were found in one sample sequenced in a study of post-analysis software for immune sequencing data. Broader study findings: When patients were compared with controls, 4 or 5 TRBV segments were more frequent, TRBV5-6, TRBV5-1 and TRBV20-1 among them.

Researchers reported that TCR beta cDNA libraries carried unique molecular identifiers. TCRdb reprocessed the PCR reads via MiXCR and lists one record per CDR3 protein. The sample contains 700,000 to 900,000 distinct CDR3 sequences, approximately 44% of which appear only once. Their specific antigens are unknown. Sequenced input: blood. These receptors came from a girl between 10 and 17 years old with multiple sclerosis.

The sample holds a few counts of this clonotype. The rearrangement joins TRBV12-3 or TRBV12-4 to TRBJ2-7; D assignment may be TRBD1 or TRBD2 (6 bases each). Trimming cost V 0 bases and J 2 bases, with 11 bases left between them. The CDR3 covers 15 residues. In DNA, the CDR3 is TGTGCCAGCAGTTTAGCGAGGGGGGTGACCTACGAGCAGTACTTC. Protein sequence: CASSLARGVTYEQYF.

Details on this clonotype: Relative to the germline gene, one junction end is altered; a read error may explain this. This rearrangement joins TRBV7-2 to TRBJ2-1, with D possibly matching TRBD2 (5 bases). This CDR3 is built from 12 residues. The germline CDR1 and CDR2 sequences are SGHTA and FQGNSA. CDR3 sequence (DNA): TGTGTCAGCAGCTTATCGGGAAGAGAGGGGTTCTTC. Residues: CVSSLSGREGFF.

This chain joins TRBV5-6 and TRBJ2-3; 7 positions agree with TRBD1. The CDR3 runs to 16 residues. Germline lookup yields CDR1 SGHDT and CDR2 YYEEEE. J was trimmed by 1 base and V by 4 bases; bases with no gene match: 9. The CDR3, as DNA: TGTGCCAGCAGCGTCCCCTCGACAGGGCGCACAGATACGCAGTATTTT. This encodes CASSVPSTGRTDTQYF. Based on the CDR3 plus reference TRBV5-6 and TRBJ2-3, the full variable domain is DAGVTQSPTHLIKTRGQQVTLRCSPKSGHDTVSWYQQALGQGPQFIFQYYEEEERQRGNFPDRFSGHQFPNYSSELNVNALLLGDSALYLCASSVPSTGRTDTQYFGPGTRLTVL.

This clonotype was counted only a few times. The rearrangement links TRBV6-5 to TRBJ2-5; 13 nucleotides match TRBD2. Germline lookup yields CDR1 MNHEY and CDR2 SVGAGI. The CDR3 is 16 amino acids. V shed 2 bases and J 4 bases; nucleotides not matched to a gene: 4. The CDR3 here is CASSYRTSGRAETQYF. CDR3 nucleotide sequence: TGTGCCAGCAGTTACCGGACTAGCGGGAGAGCAGAGACCCAGTACTTC.

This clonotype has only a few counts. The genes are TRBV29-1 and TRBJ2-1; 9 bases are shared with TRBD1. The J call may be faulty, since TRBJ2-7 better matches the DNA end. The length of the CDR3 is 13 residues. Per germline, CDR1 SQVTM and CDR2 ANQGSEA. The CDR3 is CSVETGGYNEQYF. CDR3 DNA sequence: TGCAGCGTTGAAACAGGGGGCTACAACGAGCAGTACTTC.

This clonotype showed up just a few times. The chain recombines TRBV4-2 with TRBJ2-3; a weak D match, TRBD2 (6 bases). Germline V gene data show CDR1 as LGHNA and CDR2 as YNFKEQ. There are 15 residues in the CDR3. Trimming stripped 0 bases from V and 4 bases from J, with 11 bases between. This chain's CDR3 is CASSQEGGAADTQYF. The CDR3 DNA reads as TGTGCCAGCAGCCAAGAGGGGGGAGCGGCAGATACGCAGTATTTT.

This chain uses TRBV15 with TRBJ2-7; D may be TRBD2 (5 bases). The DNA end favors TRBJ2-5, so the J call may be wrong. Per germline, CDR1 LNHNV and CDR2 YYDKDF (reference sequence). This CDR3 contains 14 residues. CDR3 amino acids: CATSPGLQAETQYF. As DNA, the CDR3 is TGTGCCACCAGCCCAGGACTGCAGGCGGAGACCCAGTACTTC.

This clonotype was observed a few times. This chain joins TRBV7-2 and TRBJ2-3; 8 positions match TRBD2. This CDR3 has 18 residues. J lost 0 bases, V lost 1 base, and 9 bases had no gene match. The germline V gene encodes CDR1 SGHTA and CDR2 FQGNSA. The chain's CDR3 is CASSLGGGRSSSTDTQYF. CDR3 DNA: TGTGCCAGCAGCTTAGGCGGCGGGAGGTCGTCTAGCACAGATACGCAGTATTTT.

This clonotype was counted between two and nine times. In DNA, the CDR3 is TGCGCCAGCAGCCAAGATGGCGAGCGGACTACGCAAGAGACCCAGTACTTC. It encodes CASSQDGERTTQETQYF. V usage is TRBV4-1 and J usage is TRBJ2-5; a weak D match, TRBD2 (6 bases). The CDR3 sequence is 17 residues long. Germline V CDR1 and CDR2: MGHRA, YSYEKL. Deletions cut 0 bases from V and 2 bases from J, with 16 bases between.

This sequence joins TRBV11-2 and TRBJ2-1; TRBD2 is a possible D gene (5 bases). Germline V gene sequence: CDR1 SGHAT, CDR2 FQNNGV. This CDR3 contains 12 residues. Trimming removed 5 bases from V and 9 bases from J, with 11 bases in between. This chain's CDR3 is CASSPRLREQFF. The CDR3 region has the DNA TGTGCCAGCAGCCCGAGACTACGTGAGCAGTTCTTC.

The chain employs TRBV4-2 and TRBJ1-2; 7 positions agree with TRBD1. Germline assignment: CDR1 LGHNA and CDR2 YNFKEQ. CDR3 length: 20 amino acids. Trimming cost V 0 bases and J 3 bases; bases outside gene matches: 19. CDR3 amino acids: CASSQEPPRKRGGSYYGYTF. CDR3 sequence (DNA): TGTGCCAGCAGCCAAGAGCCCCCCCGAAAACGAGGGGGCTCGTACTATGGCTACACCTTC.

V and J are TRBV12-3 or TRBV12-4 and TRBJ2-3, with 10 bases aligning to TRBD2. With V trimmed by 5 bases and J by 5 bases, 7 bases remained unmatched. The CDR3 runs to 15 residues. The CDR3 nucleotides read TGTGCCAGCAGTCGCCTAGCGGGAGATAAAGATACGCAGTATTTT. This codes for CASSRLAGDKDTQYF.

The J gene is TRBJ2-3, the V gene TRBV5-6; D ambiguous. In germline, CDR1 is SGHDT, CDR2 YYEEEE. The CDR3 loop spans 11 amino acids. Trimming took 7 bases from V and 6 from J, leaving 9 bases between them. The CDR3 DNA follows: TGTGCCAGCCTCTTCGGGGATACGCAGTATTTT. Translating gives CASLFGDTQYF. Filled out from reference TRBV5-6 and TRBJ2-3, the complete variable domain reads DAGVTQSPTHLIKTRGQQVTLRCSPKSGHDTVSWYQQALGQGPQFIFQYYEEEERQRGNFPDRFSGHQFPNYSSELNVNALLLGDSALYLCASLFGDTQYFGPGTRLTVL.

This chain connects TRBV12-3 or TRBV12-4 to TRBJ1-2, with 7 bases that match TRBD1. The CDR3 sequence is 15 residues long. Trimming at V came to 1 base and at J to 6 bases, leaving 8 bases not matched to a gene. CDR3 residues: CASSLGTSGGNGYTF. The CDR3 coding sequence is TGTGCCAGCAGTTTAGGGACGTCAGGGGGGAATGGCTACACCTTC.

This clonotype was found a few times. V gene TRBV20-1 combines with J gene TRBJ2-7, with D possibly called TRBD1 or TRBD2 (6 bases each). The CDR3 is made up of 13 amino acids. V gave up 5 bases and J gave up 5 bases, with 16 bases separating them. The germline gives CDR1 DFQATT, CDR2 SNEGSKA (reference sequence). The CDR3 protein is CSAGGLAFHEQYF. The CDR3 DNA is TGCAGTGCTGGGGGGCTAGCGTTCCACGAGCAGTACTTC.

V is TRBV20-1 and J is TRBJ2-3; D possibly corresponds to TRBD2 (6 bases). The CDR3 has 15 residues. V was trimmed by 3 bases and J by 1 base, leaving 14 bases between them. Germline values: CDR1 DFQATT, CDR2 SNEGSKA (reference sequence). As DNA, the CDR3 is TGCAGTGCTAGTCCTGGGACTCAAGGCACAGATACGCAGTATTTT. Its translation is CSASPGTQGTDTQYF.

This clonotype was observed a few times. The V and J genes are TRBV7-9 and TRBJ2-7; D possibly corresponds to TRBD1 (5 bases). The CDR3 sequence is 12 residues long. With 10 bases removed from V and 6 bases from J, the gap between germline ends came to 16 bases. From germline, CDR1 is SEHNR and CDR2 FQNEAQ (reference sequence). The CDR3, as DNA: TGTGCCATACAGGCCCATGGCGGCGAGCAGTACTTC. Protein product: CAIQAHGGEQYF. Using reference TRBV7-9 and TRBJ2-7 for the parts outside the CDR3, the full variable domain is DTGVSQNPRHKITKRGQNVTFRCDPISEHNRLYWYRQTLGQGPEFLTYFQNEAQLEKSRLLSDRFSAERPKGSFSTLEIQRTEQGDSAMYLCAIQAHGGEQYFGPGTRLTVT.

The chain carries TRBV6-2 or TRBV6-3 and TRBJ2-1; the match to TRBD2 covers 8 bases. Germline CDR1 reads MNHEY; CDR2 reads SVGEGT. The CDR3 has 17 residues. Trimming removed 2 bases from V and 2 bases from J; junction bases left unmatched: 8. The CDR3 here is CASSYRTSSPTYNEQFF. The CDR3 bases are TGTGCCAGCAGTTACCGGACTAGCTCACCGACCTACAATGAGCAGTTCTTC.

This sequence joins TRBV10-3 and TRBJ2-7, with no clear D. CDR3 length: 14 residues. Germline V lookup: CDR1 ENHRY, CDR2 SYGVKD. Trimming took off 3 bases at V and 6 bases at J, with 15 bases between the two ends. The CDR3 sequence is CAISDHRLASEQYF. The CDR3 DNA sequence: TGTGCCATCAGTGACCATCGGCTGGCTTCCGAGCAGTACTTC.